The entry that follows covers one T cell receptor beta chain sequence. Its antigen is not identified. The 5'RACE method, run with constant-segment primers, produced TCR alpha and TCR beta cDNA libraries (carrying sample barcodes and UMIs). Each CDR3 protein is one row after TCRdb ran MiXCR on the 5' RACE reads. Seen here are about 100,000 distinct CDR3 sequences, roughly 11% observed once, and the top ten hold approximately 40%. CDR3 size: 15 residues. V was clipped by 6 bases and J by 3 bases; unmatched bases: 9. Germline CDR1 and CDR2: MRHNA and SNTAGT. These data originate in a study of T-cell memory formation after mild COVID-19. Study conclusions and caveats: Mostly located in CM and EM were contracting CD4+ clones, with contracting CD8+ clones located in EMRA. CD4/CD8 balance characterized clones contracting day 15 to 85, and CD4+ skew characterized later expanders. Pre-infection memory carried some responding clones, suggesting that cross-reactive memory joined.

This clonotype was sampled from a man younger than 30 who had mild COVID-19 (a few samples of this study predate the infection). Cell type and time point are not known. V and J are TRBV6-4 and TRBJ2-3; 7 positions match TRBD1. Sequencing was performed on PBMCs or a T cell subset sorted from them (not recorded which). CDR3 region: CASSEGAGRTDTQYF. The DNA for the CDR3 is TGTGCCAGCAGCGAGGGGGCAGGGAGAACAGATACGCAGTATTTT.